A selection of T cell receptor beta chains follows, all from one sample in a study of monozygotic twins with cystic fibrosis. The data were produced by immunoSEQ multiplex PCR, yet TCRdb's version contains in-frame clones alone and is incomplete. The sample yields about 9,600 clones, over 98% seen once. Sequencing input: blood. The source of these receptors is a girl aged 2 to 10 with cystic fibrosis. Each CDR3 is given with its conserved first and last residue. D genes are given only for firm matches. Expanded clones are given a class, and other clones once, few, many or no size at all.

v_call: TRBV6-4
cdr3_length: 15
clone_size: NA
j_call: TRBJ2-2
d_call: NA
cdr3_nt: TGTGCCAGCAGTCTGCAGGGGATAGGGACCGGGGAGCTGTTTTTT
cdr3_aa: CASSLQGIGTGELFF

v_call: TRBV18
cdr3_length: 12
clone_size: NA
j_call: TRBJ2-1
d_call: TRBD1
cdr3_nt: TGTGCCAGCTCACGACAGGGGAATGAGCAGTTCTTC
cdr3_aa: CASSRQGNEQFF

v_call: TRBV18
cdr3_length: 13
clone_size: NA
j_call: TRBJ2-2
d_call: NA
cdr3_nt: TGTGCCAGCTCACCACCGGGCCGAGGGGAGCTGTTTTTT
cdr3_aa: CASSPPGRGELFF

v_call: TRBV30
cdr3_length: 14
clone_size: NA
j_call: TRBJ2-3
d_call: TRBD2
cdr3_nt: TGTGCCGGGCGACTAGCGGGAGCCACAGATACGCAGTATTTT
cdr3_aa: CAGRLAGATDTQYF

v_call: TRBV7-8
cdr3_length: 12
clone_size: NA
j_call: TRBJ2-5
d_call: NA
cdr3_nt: TGTGCCAGCAGCTCCCTAATGGAGACCCAGTACTTC
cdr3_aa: CASSSLMETQYF

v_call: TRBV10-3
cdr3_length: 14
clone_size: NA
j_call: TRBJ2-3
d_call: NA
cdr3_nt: TGTGCCATCACCGAGGGGGGAGGGACAGATACGCAGTATTTT
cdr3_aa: CAITEGGGTDTQYF

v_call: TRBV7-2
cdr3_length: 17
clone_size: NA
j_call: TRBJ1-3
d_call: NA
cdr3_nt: TGTGCCAGCAGCTTAGACCTCCCTCGACGTACTGGAAACACCATATATTTT
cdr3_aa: CASSLDLPRRTGNTIYF

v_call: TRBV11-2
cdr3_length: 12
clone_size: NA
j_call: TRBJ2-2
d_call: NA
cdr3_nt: TGTGCCAGCAGCTTAACCAGTTTGTCTGCATTTTTT
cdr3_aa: CASSLTSLSAFF

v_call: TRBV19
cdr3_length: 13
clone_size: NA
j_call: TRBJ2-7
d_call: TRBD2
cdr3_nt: TGTGCCAGTGGGAGGGCCAGCTCCTACGAGCAGTACTTC
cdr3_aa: CASGRASSYEQYF

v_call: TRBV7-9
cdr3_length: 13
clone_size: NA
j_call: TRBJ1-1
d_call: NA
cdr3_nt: TGTGCCAGCAGCCTCGGACAGACAGATGAAGCTTTCTTT
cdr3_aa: CASSLGQTDEAFF

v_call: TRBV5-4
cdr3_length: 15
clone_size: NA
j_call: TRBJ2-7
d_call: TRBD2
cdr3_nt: TGTGCCAGCAGCCCATTAGCGGGAAGCTCCTACGAGCAGTACTTC
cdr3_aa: CASSPLAGSSYEQYF

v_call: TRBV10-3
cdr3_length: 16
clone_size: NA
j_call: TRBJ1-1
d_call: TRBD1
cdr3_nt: TGTGCCATCAGTGAGTCGAACAGGGGAGGAGTCCCTGAAGCTTTCTTT
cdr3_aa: CAISESNRGGVPEAFF

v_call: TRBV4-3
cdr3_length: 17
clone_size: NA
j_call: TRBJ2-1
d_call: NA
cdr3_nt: TGCGCCAGCAGCCAGGACCCCGGGACTCACAGCTACAATGAGCAGTTCTTC
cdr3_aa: CASSQDPGTHSYNEQFF

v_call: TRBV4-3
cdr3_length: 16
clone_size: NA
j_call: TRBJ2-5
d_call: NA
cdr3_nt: TGCGCCAGCAGCCAGTGGCGGGGGCCCTCCCAAGAGACCCAGTACTTC
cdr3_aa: CASSQWRGPSQETQYF

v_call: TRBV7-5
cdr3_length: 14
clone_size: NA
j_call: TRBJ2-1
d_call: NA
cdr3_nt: TGTGTCAGAAGCCAGGGACGGCGCGACAATGAGCAGTTCTTC
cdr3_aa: CVRSQGRRDNEQFF

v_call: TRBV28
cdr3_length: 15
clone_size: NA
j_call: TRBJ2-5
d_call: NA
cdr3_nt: TGTGCCAGCAGTTTTTTGAGGGGGCGCGGGAAGACCCAGTACTTC
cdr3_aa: CASSFLRGRGKTQYF

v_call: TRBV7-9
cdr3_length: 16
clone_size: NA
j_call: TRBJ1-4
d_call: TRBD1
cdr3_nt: TGTGCCAGCAGCATCCTCCCCGGGACAGGGGTTGAAAAACTGTTTTTT
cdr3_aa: CASSILPGTGVEKLFF

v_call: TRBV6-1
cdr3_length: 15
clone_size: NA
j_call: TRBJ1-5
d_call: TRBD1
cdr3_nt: TGTGCCAGCAGCAGGACAGGCGAAGGCAATCAGCCCCAGCATTTT
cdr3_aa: CASSRTGEGNQPQHF

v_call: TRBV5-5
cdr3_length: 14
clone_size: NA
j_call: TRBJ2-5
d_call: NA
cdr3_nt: TGTGCCAGCAGCTTGGACAGGGTGGCGGAGACCCAGTACTTC
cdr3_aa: CASSLDRVAETQYF

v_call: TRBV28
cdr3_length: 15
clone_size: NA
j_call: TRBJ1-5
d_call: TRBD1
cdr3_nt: TGTGCCAGCAGTTGGATAGACAGGGGCAATCAGCCCCAGCATTTT
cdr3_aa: CASSWIDRGNQPQHF

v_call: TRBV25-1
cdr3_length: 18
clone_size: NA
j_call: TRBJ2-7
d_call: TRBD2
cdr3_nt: TGTGCCAGCAGTGAAGTTCGACCGGGACTAGCGGGACTCTACGAGCAGTACTTC
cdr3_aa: CASSEVRPGLAGLYEQYF

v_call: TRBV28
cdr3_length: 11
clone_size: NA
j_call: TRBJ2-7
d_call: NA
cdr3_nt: TGTGCCAGCAGTAACTACTACGAGCAGTACTTC
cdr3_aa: CASSNYYEQYF

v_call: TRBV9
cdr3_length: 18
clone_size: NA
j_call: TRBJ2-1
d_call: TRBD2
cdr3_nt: TGTGCCAGCAGCGCCCATTTGGCGGGAGGGTCCTCCTACAATGAGCAGTTCTTC
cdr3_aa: CASSAHLAGGSSYNEQFF

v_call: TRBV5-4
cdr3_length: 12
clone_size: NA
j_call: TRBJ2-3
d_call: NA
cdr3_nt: TGTGCCAGCAGCTTTGGCACAGATACGCAGTATTTT
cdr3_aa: CASSFGTDTQYF

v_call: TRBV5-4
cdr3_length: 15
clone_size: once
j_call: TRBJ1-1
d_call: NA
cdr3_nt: TGTGCCAGCAGCCAGGAGCCGACAGAGAACACTGAAGCTTTCTTT
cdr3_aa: CASSQEPTENTEAFF

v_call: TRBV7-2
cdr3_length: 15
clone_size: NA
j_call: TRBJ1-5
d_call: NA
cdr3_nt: TGTGCCAGCAGCTTAGTTGTGCAGGACCGAGGGCCCCAGCATTTT
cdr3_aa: CASSLVVQDRGPQHF

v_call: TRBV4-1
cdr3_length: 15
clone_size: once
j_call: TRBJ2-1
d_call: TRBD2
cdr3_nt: TGCGCCAGCAGCGACGGGACTAGCGGGAGTGATGAGCAGTTCTTC
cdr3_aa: CASSDGTSGSDEQFF

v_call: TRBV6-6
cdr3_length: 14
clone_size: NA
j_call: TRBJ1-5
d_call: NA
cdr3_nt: TGTGCCAGCAGACCTTCGGGAGGGATTGGGCCCCAGCATTTT
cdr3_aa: CASRPSGGIGPQHF

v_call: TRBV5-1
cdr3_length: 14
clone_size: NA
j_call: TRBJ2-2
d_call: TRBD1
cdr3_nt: TGCGCCAGCAGCTTAGACAGGGCCACCGGGGAGCTGTTTTTT
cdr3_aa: CASSLDRATGELFF

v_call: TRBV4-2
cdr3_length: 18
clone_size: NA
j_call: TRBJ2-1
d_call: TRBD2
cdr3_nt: TGTGCCAGCAGCCAAGTAAGCGGGGCGTCGAGCTCCTACAATGAGCAGTTCTTC
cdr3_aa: CASSQVSGASSSYNEQFF

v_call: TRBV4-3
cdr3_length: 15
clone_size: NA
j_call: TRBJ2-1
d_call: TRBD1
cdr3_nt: TGCGCCAGCAGCCACTCGGGACAGGGGAGGAATGAGCAGTTCTTC
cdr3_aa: CASSHSGQGRNEQFF

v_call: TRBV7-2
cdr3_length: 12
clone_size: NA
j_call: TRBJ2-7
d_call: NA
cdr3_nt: TGTGCCAGCACCAGATGGGGGGTCGAGCAGTACTTC
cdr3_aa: CASTRWGVEQYF

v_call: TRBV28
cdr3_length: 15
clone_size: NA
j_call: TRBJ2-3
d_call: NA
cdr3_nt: TGTGCCAGCCCGCCGGGCCCCTATTCCACAGATACGCAGTATTTT
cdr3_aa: CASPPGPYSTDTQYF

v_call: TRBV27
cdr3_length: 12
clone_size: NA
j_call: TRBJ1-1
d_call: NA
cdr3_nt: TGTGCCAGCACTACCCCCACCGGAAGGGCTTTCTTT
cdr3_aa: CASTTPTGRAFF

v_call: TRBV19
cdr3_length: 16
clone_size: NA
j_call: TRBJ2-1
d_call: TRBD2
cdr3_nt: TGTGCCAGTAGGTCACTAGCGGGAGACGGAGGCGAGGAGCAGTTCTTC
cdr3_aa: CASRSLAGDGGEEQFF

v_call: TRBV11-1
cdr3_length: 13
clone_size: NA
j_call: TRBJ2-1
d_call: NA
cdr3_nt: TGTGCCAGCAGCTTAGATCGGAACAATGAGCAGTTCTTC
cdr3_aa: CASSLDRNNEQFF

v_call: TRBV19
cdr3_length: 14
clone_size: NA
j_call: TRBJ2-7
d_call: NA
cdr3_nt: TGTGCCAGTAGTTCCATGGGGCGGACCTACGAGCAGTACTTC
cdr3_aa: CASSSMGRTYEQYF

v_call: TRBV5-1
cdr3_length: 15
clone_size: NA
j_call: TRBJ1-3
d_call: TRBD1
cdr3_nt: TGCGCCAGCAGCTCGGACAGGGTGCGTGGAAACACCATATATTTT
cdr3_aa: CASSSDRVRGNTIYF

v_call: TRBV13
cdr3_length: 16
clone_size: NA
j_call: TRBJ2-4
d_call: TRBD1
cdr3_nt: TGTGCCAGCAGCTTTAGTGGTCCGACAGGGAAAAACATTCAGTACTTC
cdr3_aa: CASSFSGPTGKNIQYF

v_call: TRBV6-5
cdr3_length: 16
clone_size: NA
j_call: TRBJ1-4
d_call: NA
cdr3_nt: TGTGCCAGCAGTTACCAACAGGCCCTAACTAATGAAAAACTGTTTTTT
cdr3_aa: CASSYQQALTNEKLFF

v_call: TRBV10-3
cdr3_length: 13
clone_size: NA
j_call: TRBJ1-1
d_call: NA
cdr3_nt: TGTGCCATCAGGAGGGACCTTAACGCTGAAGCTTTCTTT
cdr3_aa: CAIRRDLNAEAFF

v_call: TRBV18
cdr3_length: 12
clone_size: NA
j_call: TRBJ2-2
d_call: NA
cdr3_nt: TGTGCCAGCTCCCCCCAAACCGGGGAGCTGTTTTTT
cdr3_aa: CASSPQTGELFF

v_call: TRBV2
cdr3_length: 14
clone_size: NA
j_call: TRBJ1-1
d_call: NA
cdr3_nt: TGTGCCAGCAGTGAAACCAGGAAGAACACTGAAGCTTTCTTT
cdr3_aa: CASSETRKNTEAFF

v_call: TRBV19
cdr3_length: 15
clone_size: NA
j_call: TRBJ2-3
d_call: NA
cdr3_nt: TGTGCCAGTAGTATGACGGGGGCTCCGACAGATACGCAGTATTTT
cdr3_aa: CASSMTGAPTDTQYF

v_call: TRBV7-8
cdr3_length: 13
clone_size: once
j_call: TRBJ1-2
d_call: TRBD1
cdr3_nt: TGTGCCAGCAGCTGGGGACAGGGATATGGCTACACCTTC
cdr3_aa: CASSWGQGYGYTF

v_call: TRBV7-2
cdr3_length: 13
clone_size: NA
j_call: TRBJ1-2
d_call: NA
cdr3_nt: TGTGCCAGCAGCTCCAGCGGGACCTATGGCTACACCTTC
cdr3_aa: CASSSSGTYGYTF

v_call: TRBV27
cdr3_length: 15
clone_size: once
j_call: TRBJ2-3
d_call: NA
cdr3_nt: TGTGCCAGCCAACCCTACGTGGGGTGGGCAGATACGCAGTATTTT
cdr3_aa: CASQPYVGWADTQYF

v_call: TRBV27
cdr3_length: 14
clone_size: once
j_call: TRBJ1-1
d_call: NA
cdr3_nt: TGTGCCAGCAGCTTAACGGGACCAAGCACTGAAGCTTTCTTT
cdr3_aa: CASSLTGPSTEAFF

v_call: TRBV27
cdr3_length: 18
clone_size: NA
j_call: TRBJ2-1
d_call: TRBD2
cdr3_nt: TGTGCCAGCAGTTTGCTAGCGGGAGGGCCCGGAGTCCGCCGGGAGCAGTTCTTC
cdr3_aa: CASSLLAGGPGVRREQFF

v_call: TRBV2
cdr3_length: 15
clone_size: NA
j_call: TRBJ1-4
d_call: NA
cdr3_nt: TGTGCCAGCAGTGTATGGAAAGCAACTAATGAAAAACTGTTTTTT
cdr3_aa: CASSVWKATNEKLFF

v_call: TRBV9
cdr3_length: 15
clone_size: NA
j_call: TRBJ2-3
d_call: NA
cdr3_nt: TGTGCCAGCAGCGTAGGGAGGGGGAGCACAGATACGCAGTATTTT
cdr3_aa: CASSVGRGSTDTQYF

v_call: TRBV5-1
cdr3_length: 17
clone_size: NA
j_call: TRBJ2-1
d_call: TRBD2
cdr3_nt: TGCGCCAGCAGCTACCCTACTAGCGGGAGTTCCTACAATGAGCAGTTCTTC
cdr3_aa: CASSYPTSGSSYNEQFF

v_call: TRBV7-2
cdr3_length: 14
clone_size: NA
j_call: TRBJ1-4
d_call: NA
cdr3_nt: TGTGCCAGCAGCAACCGACAGCGGGGTGAAAAACTGTTTTTT
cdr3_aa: CASSNRQRGEKLFF

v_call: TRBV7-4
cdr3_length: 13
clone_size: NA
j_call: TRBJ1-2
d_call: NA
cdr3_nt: TGTGCCAGCAGCTTAGCAAGGGGGGGTGGCTACACCTTC
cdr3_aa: CASSLARGGGYTF

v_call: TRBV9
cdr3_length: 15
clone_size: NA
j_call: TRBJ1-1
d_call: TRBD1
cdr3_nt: TGTGCCAGCAGTACAGGGGGCGAATTGAACACTGAAGCTTTCTTT
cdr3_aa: CASSTGGELNTEAFF

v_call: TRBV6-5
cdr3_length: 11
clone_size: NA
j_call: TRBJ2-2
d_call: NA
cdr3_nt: TGTGCCAGTCGGTACACCGGGGAGCTGTTTTTT
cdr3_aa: CASRYTGELFF

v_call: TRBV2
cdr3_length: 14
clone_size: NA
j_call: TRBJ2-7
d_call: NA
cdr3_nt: TGTGCCAGCATCACGGACTGGAGCTCCTACGAGCAGTACTTC
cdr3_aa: CASITDWSSYEQYF

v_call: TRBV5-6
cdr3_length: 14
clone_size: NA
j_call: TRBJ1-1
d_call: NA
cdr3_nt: TGTGCCAGCAGCTTGGGGTCCTCGAACACTGAAGCTTTCTTT
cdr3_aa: CASSLGSSNTEAFF

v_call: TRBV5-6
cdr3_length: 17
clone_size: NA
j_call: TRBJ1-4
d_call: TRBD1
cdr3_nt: TGTGCCAGCAGCCAAACCGCGGGACAGGGCACTAATGAAAAACTGTTTTTT
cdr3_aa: CASSQTAGQGTNEKLFF

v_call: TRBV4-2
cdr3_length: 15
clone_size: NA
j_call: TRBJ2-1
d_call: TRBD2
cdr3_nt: TGTGCCAGCAGGACTAGCGGGAGCTCCTACAATGAGCAGTTCTTC
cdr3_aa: CASRTSGSSYNEQFF